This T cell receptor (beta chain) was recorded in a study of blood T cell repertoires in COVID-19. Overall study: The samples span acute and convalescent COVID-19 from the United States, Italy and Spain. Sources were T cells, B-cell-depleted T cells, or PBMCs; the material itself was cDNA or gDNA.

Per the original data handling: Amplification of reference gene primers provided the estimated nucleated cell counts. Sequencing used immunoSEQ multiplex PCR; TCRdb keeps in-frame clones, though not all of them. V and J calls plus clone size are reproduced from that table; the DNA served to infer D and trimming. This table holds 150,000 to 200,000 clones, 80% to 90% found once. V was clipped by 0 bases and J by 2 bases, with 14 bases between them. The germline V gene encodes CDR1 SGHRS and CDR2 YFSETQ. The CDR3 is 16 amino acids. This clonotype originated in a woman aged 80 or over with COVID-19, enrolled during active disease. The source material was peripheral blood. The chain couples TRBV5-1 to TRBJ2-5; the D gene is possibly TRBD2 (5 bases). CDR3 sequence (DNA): TGCGCCAGCAGCTTGGCCGGGGTTGGTGGACAAGAGACCCAGTACTTC. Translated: CASSLAGVGGQETQYF.